This TCR beta chain was documented in a study of shared clonotypes between healthy human individuals. Points from the study as a whole: Naive subsets generally had larger estimated richness than memory subsets.

A note on this clone: Its antigen is not identified.

TCRdb keeps only in-frame clones here, not all; method: immunoSEQ multiplex PCR. The profile covers about 820,000 clones, with almost 95% appearing a single time and nearly 25% taken by the ten largest. Naive CD8 cells lacked CD45RO, underwent positive selection for CCR7 and left out terminally differentiated effector memory CD45RA+ cells. Sequencing was performed on naive CD8+ T cells sorted from blood. The sequence came from a man aged 25 to 40 in good health.

CDR3 protein: CSVRGRDTGGEQYF. The CDR3 DNA is TGCAGCGTTAGGGGCCGGGACACAGGGGGCGAGCAGTACTTC. The chain recombines TRBV29-1 with TRBJ2-7; 8 bases map to TRBD1. This CDR3 is 14 amino acids long. V gave up 5 bases and J gave up 6 bases; unmatched junction bases: 12. CDR1 is SQVTM and CDR2 is ANQGSEA in the germline V gene.